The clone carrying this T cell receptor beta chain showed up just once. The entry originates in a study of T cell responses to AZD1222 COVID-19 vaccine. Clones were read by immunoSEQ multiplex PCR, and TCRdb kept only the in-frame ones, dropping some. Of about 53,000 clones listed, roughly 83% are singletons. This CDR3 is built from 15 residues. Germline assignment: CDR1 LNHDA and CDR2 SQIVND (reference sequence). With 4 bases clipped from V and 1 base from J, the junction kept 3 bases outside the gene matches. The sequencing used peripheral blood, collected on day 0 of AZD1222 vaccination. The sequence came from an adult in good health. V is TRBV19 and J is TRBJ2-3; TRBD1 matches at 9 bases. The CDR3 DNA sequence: TGTGCCAGTAGTACCCGGACAGGGGGCACAGATACGCAGTATTTT. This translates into CASSTRTGGTDTQYF.